This entry is about one T cell receptor (beta chain). Its specificity is not known. The PCR employed 60 Vbeta primers together with 13 Jbeta primers. TCRdb's copy holds only in-frame clones and misses some; the assay was immunoSEQ multiplex PCR. The sample carries 60,000 to 70,000 clones, just under 80% recorded once. Germline CDR1 SNHLY, CDR2 FYNNEI. The ends were cut back, 6 bases at V and 6 bases at J, with 14 bases in the middle. This CDR3 has 14 residues. This entry is derived from a study of cytomegalovirus exposure and HLA in healthy donors. Findings of the study overall: Researchers reported in a later analysis that a missense DCLRE1C variant was tied to TCR beta V- and J-gene trimming. Cytomegalovirus status was reportedly diagnosed by the classifier with high sensitivity and specificity. Roughly uniform depth of sequencing across donors was assumed in presence/absence analyses.

The clonotype originates from a woman in her 30s in good health and CMV-seronegative. This chain uses TRBV2 with TRBJ1-4; D is possibly TRBD1 (5 bases). Sequenced sample: PBMCs. CDR3 in DNA: TGTGCCAGCAGCCAAAGGGGTAACGATGAAAAACTGTTTTTT. Protein product: CASSQRGNDEKLFF.